A single T cell receptor beta chain is shown here with its context. The target antigen is unknown. The source of the sample is a study of a mutant IDH1 vaccine in newly diagnosed glioma. Study in general: Among treated patients, around 60% were male and around 38% female, and mean age was approximately 40 years. Earlier treatment was radiotherapy, temozolomide, or both, with most getting both. Study-wide results and caveats: Across multiple MHC alleles, 85% to 95% of patients had vaccine-induced responses.

Only in-frame clones appear in the TCRdb table, and some are missing; sequencing was by immunoSEQ multiplex PCR. Among some 48,000 clones, approximately 78% were seen once, and the ten largest hold under 2%. CDR3 length equals 15 residues. Germline values: CDR1 SGHKS, CDR2 YYEKEE (reference sequence). V lost 4 bases and J lost 0, with 13 bases in between. Time point indicated: week 5, during vaccination. One vaccine dose held 300 ug of mutant IDH1 20-mer peptide and came with topical imiquimod. The origin of this receptor is a woman in her forties with glioma. Sequencing used PBMCs, obtained from a glioma patient whose treatment included an IDH1 peptide vaccine. The chain recombines TRBV5-5 with TRBJ1-2; no clear D gene. The CDR3 sequence: CASSDRTLANYGYTF. The CDR3 DNA follows: TGTGCCAGCAGCGACCGGACGTTAGCTAACTATGGCTACACCTTC. Drawing the rest from reference TRBV5-5 and TRBJ1-2, the complete variable domain is DAGVTQSPTHLIKTRGQQVTLRCSPISGHKSVSWYQQVLGQGPQFIFQYYEKEERGRGNFPDRFSARQFPNYSSELNVNALLLGDSALYLCASSDRTLANYGYTFGSGTRLTVV.